This T cell receptor beta chain was sequenced in a study of PD-L1 blockade in urothelial cancer. Study overall: Patients' atezolizumab regimen, 1,200 mg intravenously every 3 weeks, began at some point between 2013 and 2015. Males with urothelial cancer arising in the bladder constituted about 90% of the roughly 30 patients.

Spiking each PCR with synthetic TCR analog templates was performed. Some clones are missing from TCRdb's copy, which holds only in-frame ones; the method was immunoSEQ multiplex PCR. The table lists 70,000 to 75,000 clones, roughly 90% of them singletons. In its sample, this clone was seen a few times. Documented time point: pretreatment peripheral blood. Patients yielded 1 to 8 samples each, pretreatment and on-treatment. CDR1 is LNHDA, CDR2 SQIVND, per germline (reference sequence). Trimming stripped 6 bases from V and 5 bases from J, with 13 bases between. This CDR3 region has 13 residues. The J gene is TRBJ2-5, the V gene TRBV19; possible D gene TRBD2, 5 bases. The TCR sequence derives from a man in his 70s with urothelial cancer. The source material was PBMCs, sampled around atezolizumab (anti-PD-L1) treatment. The CDR3 DNA reads as TGTGCCAGTAGCGGACCGAGGGAGGAGACCCAGTACTTC. This sequence encodes CASSGPREETQYF.